This passage covers 21 T cell receptor beta chains from one sample sequenced in a study of neurological immune-mediated disorders. TCRdb passed the 5' RACE reads through MiXCR, listing each CDR3 protein once. The data contain about 62,000 distinct CDR3 sequences, around 5% of them singletons. Sequencing was performed on PBMCs. These receptors came from a woman aged 50 to 65 with multiple sclerosis.

This clonotype was picked up many times. The gene calls are TRBV25-1 and TRBJ1-4; TRBD1 matches 7 bases. CDR1 MGHDK and CDR2 SYGVNS come from the germline V gene. This CDR3 comprises 15 residues. V gave up 4 bases and J gave up 4 bases; unmatched junction bases: 6. CDR3 amino acids: CASSVSGQLNEKLFF. CDR3 sequence (DNA): TGTGCCAGCAGTGTGTCGGGACAGCTTAATGAAAAACTGTTTTTT.

This clonotype was counted many times. The genes are TRBV15 and TRBJ1-2; D remains unclear. V dropped 0 bases and J dropped 6 bases, with 11 bases sitting between them. CDR1 is LNHNV, CDR2 YYDKDF, per germline (reference sequence). The CDR3 contains 14 residues. In DNA, the CDR3 is TGTGCCACCAGCAGAGATAAGGACTTCCATGGCTACACCTTC. Its translation: CATSRDKDFHGYTF.

This clonotype was observed at least ten times. V usage is TRBV7-2 and J usage is TRBJ2-4; 8 nucleotides agree with TRBD1. Germline CDR1 and CDR2: SGHTA and FQGNSA. The CDR3 spans 14 residues. V was clipped by 4 bases and J by 6 bases; unmatched bases: 5. CDR3 protein: CASSSYRGINIQYF. The CDR3 DNA is TGTGCCAGCAGCTCCTACAGGGGGATAAACATTCAGTACTTC.

In its sample, this clonotype was seen many times. The V gene is TRBV5-5, the J gene TRBJ1-1; D remains ambiguous. Looked up from germline, CDR1 is SGHKS and CDR2 is YYEKEE (reference sequence). The CDR3 has 12 residues. Trimming pared 4 bases from V and 2 bases from J, leaving 6 bases between. CDR3 loop: CASSLVNTEAFF. CDR3 nucleotide sequence: TGTGCCAGCAGCCTTGTTAACACTGAAGCTTTCTTT.

This clonotype was seen more than once but under ten times. This sequence joins TRBV7-8 and TRBJ1-2; TRBD1 agrees at 10 bases. This CDR3 spans 16 amino acids. Germline assignment: CDR1 SGHVS and CDR2 FQNEAQ. With V trimmed by 0 bases and J by 6 bases, 7 bases remained unmatched. The CDR3 DNA follows: TGTGCCAGCAGCTTAGCGTTAGGACAGGGGGAGGATGGCTACACCTTC. Amino acids: CASSLALGQGEDGYTF. Using reference TRBV7-8 and TRBJ1-2 for the parts outside the CDR3, the full variable domain is GAGVSQSPRYKVAKRGQDVALRCDPISGHVSLFWYQQALGQGPEFLTYFQNEAQLDKSGLPSDRFFAERPEGSVSTLKIQRTQQEDSAVYLCASSLALGQGEDGYTFGSGTRLTVV.

This clonotype has a count of ten or more. The V call is TRBV7-8, the J call TRBJ1-1; D is ambiguous. Germline loops: CDR1 SGHVS, CDR2 FQNEAQ. The CDR3 covers 13 residues. Trimming pared 5 bases from V and 0 bases from J, leaving 7 bases between. The CDR3 DNA reads TGTGCCAGCAGCCCGAACATGAACACTGAAGCTTTCTTT. Translated: CASSPNMNTEAFF.

At least ten counts were recorded for this clonotype. The chain employs TRBV4-3 and TRBJ2-7, with a tentative D call TRBD1 (6 bases). Germline CDR1 LGHNA, CDR2 YSLEER. The CDR3 consists of 17 residues. V lost 4 bases, J lost 3 bases, and 22 bases lay in between. CDR3 DNA sequence: TGCGCCAGCAGCCGCCAAATAGCACAGGGTGAGATCTACGAGCAGTACTTC. Residues: CASSRQIAQGEIYEQYF.

This clonotype was counted many times. The chain combines TRBV5-1 with TRBJ1-1; no clear D gene. This CDR3 comprises 13 residues. V was cut by 0 bases and J by 4 bases, with 7 bases left in between. From germline, CDR1 is SGHRS and CDR2 YFSETQ. Written as DNA, the CDR3 is TGCGCCAGCAGCTTGGATGGGTTCACTGAAGCTTTCTTT. It is translated as CASSLDGFTEAFF.

This clonotype was detected a few times. V usage is TRBV18 and J usage is TRBJ1-1, with a possible D match to TRBD1 (6 bases). Germline CDR1 reads KGHSH; CDR2 reads LQKENI. This CDR3 has 13 residues. The V end was cut by 3 bases, the J end by 4 bases, with 9 bases between. CDR3 sequence (DNA): TGTGCCAGCTCACCGGAAGGGGGCACTGAAGCTTTCTTT. Its translation is CASSPEGGTEAFF. Full variable domain (missing parts from reference TRBV18 and TRBJ1-1): NAGVMQNPRHLVRRRGQEARLRCSPMKGHSHVYWYRQLPEEGLKFMVYLQKENIIDESGMPKERFSAEFPKEGPSILRIQQVVRGDSAAYFCASSPEGGTEAFFGQGTRLTVV.

This clonotype was seen ten or more times. The rearrangement uses TRBV20-1 and TRBJ1-1, with D perhaps matching TRBD1 (5 bases). This CDR3 region has 14 residues. Germline CDR1 and CDR2: DFQATT and SNEGSKA (reference sequence). V gave up 5 bases and J gave up 4 bases, with 17 bases separating them. CDR3 loop: CSALKGGGSTEAFF. CDR3 DNA sequence: TGCAGTGCTTTAAAGGGTGGGGGAAGCACTGAAGCTTTCTTT.

This clonotype was detected ten times or more. The chain is built from TRBV6-5 and TRBJ2-2; D is unclear. The CDR3 loop spans 13 amino acids. V shed 6 bases and J shed 3 bases, with 8 bases lying between them. From germline, CDR1 is MNHEY and CDR2 SVGAGI. The DNA of the CDR3 is TGTGCCAGCAGACCCAGCTACACCGGGGAGCTGTTTTTT. This encodes CASRPSYTGELFF.

Turning to this clonotype: A read error may be the cause here, since a much bigger clone is one base away. Lacking the conserved final phenylalanine or tryptophan, this CDR3 likely reflects a read error. V is TRBV2 and J is TRBJ2-5, with 8 bases lining up with TRBD1. The CDR3 covers 14 residues. Germline assignment: CDR1 SNHLY and CDR2 FYNNEI. The junction had 5 bases not matched to a gene; V was cut back by 6 bases and J by 2 bases. The CDR3 loop reads CASSANRGQETQYC. DNA for the CDR3: TGTGCCAGCAGCGCAAACAGGGGGCAAGAGACCCAGTACTGC.

This clonotype has a count of ten or more. J is TRBJ2-7 and V is TRBV10-3; 9 nucleotides line up with TRBD1. Unmatched junction bases numbered 3, after V lost 8 bases and J lost 4 bases. Germline V gene data show CDR1 as ENHRY and CDR2 as SYGVKD. The CDR3 is made up of 12 amino acids. The CDR3, as DNA: TGTGCCATCGGGACAGGGAGGTACGAGCAGTACGTC. Translated, it gives CAIGTGRYEQYV.

This clonotype appeared many times. The chain has TRBV20-1 and TRBJ2-2, with 7 bases that match TRBD1. The CDR3 has 14 residues. CDR1 is DFQATT, CDR2 SNEGSKA, per germline (reference sequence). Trimming at V came to 5 bases and at J to 8 bases, leaving 11 bases not matched to a gene. The CDR3 protein is CSAGLTGRRGELFF. The CDR3, as DNA: TGCAGTGCTGGGCTGACAGGGCGTAGAGGGGAGCTGTTTTTT.

This clonotype was seen ten or more times. The chain has TRBV9 and TRBJ2-5; 7 bases are shared with TRBD1. The germline gives CDR1 SGDLS, CDR2 YYNGEE. V gave up 3 bases and J gave up 8 bases; unmatched junction bases: 4. The CDR3 spans 12 residues. CDR3 amino acids: CASSDRQGTQYF. The CDR3 DNA sequence: TGTGCCAGCAGCGATCGACAGGGCACCCAGTACTTC.

This clonotype was recorded at least ten times. The genes are TRBV7-8 and TRBJ2-2; D is unresolved. Trimming removed 2 bases at V and 8 bases at J, with 6 bases between. The germline gives CDR1 SGHVS, CDR2 FQNEAQ. The CDR3 is 12 residues long. The CDR3 DNA is TGTGCCAGCAGCTTATTCGGGGGGGAGCTGTTTTTT. Translation: CASSLFGGELFF.

This clonotype was seen at least ten times. CDR3 nucleotide sequence: TGCGCCAGCAGCCAAGGCGACAGTCGCACTGAAGCTTTCTTT. This sequence encodes CASSQGDSRTEAFF. The chain joins TRBV4-1 to TRBJ1-1; maybe TRBD1 (5 bases). The length of the CDR3 is 14 residues. V shed 1 base and J shed 4 bases, with 10 bases lying between them. Germline CDR1 and CDR2: MGHRA and YSYEKL.

This clonotype was counted ten times or more. The J gene is TRBJ2-6, the V gene TRBV7-9, with TRBD1 as a possible D gene (6 bases). Per the germline V gene, CDR1 is SEHNR and CDR2 is FQNEAQ (reference sequence). Trimming removed 4 bases from V and 1 base from J, with 8 bases in between. The CDR3 runs to 15 residues. CDR3: CASSWTVSGANVLTF. For the CDR3, the DNA is TGTGCCAGCAGCTGGACAGTTTCTGGGGCCAACGTCCTGACTTTC.

This clonotype was observed many times. The rearrangement links TRBV5-1 to TRBJ1-1, with D possibly TRBD1 on 6 matching bases. The CDR3 runs 13 residues. V lost 5 bases, J lost 5 bases, and 13 bases lay in between. Germline V gives CDR1 SGHRS, CDR2 YFSETQ. For the CDR3, the DNA is TGCGCCAGCAGTCTCACAGGGAAGACTGAAGCTTTCTTT. Its protein product is CASSLTGKTEAFF.

This clonotype was detected ten times or more. This chain joins TRBV7-2 and TRBJ2-1; D might be TRBD1 (5 bases). Germline V lookup: CDR1 SGHTA, CDR2 FQGNSA. CDR3 length: 14 amino acids. Trimming removed 0 bases at V and 4 bases at J, with 7 bases between. The chain's CDR3 is CASSLAQGYNEQFF. CDR3 sequence (DNA): TGTGCCAGCAGCTTAGCCCAGGGATACAATGAGCAGTTCTTC. Using reference TRBV7-2 and TRBJ2-1 for the parts outside the CDR3, the full variable domain is GAGVSQSPSNKVTEKGKDVELRCDPISGHTALYWYRQSLGQGLEFLIYFQGNSAPDKSGLPSDRFSAERTGGSVSTLTIQRTQQEDSAVYLCASSLAQGYNEQFFGPGTRLTVL.

Points on this clonotype: Germline is not matched at one junction end, which may reflect a read error. The chain links TRBV12-3 or TRBV12-4 to TRBJ1-5, with unresolved D. This CDR3 is 14 amino acids long. The CDR3 loop reads CASSLGGDNQPQNF. The CDR3 DNA reads TGTGCCAGCAGTTTAGGGGGAGACAATCAGCCCCAGAATTTT.